The clone carrying this T cell receptor (beta chain) was observed a few times. What it binds is not known. Time point noted: persistent/refractory GD, antithyroid drugs over 5 years with positive TRAb. RNA isolated from PBMCs was used to make the TCR library. The data were taken from a study of regulatory T cells in long-lasting Graves disease. Study observations and caveats: Tissue studied was limited to peripheral blood, excluding thyroid tissue. Persistent disease favored TRBV28, TRBJ1-2 and TRBJ2-5.

This CDR3 spans 14 amino acids. With V trimmed by 5 bases and J by 7 bases, 8 bases remained unmatched. Germline V gene data show CDR1 as MNHEY and CDR2 as SMNVEV (reference sequence). The TCR beta library used iRepertoire HTBI primers with Arm-PCR amplification of CDR3. TCRdb re-analysed the multiplex PCR reads in MiXCR, keeping a single row per CDR3 protein. The table records about 310,000 distinct CDR3 sequences, around 20% of them present only once. The chain combines TRBV27 with TRBJ1-5, with 7 bases that match TRBD1. This TCR derives from a female donor with Graves disease. Specimen: peripheral blood mononuclear cells (PBMCs), collected when the disease was refractory, from a patient treated with antithyroid drugs. CDR3 sequence (DNA): TGTGCCAGCAGTCCGGGACAGCTAGGCCAGCCCCAGCATTTT. The encoded protein is CASSPGQLGQPQHF.